This T cell receptor (beta chain) was retrieved from a study of T-cell reconstitution after alpha-beta-depleted transplantation in children. The germline V and J ends were trimmed by 2 bases and 7 bases, with 9 bases remaining between them. The CDR3 is 12 residues long. A TCRbeta library incorporating unique molecular identifiers was prepared. TCRdb recomputed calls from the PCR reads with MiXCR, one row per CDR3 protein. The sample has 300,000 or so distinct CDR3 sequences, more than 20% seen once. This clonotype appeared a few times. This specimen consisted of PBMCs, mostly from graft donor cells, obtained 180 days after TCRalphabeta/CD19-depleted stem cell transplant. The rearrangement joins TRBV12-3 or TRBV12-4 to TRBJ2-7; no clear D. The sequence was collected from a male patient younger than 18 who had a stem cell transplant for acute lymphoblastic leukemia, so the T cells may come from the graft donor. The CDR3 DNA is TGTGCCAGCAGTTTAAGTAGTTGGGAGCAGTACTTC. It encodes CASSLSSWEQYF.